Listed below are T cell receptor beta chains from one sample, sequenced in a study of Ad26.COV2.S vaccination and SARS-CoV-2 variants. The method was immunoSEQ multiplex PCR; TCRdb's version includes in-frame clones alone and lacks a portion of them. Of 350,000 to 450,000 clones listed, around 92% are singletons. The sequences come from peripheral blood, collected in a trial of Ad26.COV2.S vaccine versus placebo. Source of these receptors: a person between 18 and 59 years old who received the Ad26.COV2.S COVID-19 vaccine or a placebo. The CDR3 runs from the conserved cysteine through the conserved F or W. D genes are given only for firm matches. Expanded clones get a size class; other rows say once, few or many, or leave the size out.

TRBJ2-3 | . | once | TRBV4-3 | TGCGCCAGCAGCCAAGGGAACGGGGCGTGGACAGATACGCAGTATTTT | CASSQGNGAWTDTQYF
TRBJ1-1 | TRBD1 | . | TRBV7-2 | TGTGCCAGCAGCTTAGGACCTAGGGGGCGGGGGAACACTGAAGCTTTCTTT | CASSLGPRGRGNTEAFF
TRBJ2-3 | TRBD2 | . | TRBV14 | TGTGCCAGCAGCCTACTAGCGGGGGGCCGCACAGATACGCAGTATTTT | CASSLLAGGRTDTQYF
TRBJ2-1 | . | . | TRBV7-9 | TGTGCCAGCAGCGGATACAATGAGCAGTTCTTC | CASSGYNEQFF
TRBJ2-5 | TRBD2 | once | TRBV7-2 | TGTGCCAGCGGGCGGGGGAGGGCGGAGACCCAGTACTTC | CASGRGRAETQYF
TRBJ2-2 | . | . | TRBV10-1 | TGCGCCAGCAGTGCCCATTGGTCCGGGGAGCTGTTTTTT | CASSAHWSGELFF
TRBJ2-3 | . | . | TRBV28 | TGTGCCAGCAGTTTACCAGGGACCCCAGATACGCAGTATTTT | CASSLPGTPDTQYF
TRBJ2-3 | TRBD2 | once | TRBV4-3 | TGCGCCAGCAGCCAAAACCGGGGGGAACGCACAGATACGCAGTATTTT | CASSQNRGERTDTQYF
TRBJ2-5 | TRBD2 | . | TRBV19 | TGTGCCAGTAGTATCGGACTAGACGAGACCCAGTACTTC | CASSIGLDETQYF
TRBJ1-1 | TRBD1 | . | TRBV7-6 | TGTGCCAGCAGCTCGCAGGGACAGAGTGAAGCTTTCTTT | CASSSQGQSEAFF
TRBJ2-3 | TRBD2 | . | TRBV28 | TGTGCCAGCAGTTTATTCCCTAGCGGGGCCCCCGGTACGCAGTATTTT | CASSLFPSGAPGTQYF
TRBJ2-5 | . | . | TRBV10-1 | TGCGCCAGCAGCCGGGGACGGAACCAAGAGACCCAGTACTTC | CASSRGRNQETQYF
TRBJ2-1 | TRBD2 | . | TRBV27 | TGTGCCAGCAGTTCGGGACTAGCGGCGAACAATGAGCAGTTCTTC | CASSSGLAANNEQFF
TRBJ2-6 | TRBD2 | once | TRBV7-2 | TGTGCCAGCAGCTATCCTAGCGGGGCTGGGGCCAACGTCCTGACTTTC | CASSYPSGAGANVLTF
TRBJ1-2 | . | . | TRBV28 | TGTGCCAGCCAACAGGGAAACTATGGCTACACCTTC | CASQQGNYGYTF
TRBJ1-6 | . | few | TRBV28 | TGTGCCAGCAGTCTAGCGTCGGGGGCGGTAAATTCACCCCTCCACTTT | CASSLASGAVNSPLHF
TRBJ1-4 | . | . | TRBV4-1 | TGCGCCAGCAGCCAAGAGGGCGCAACTAATGAAAAACTGTTTTTT | CASSQEGATNEKLFF
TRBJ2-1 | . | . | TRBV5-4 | TGTGCCAGCAGCTTGAGTTGGGGCGACAATGAGCAGTTCTTC | CASSLSWGDNEQFF
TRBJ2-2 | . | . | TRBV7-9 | TGTGCCAGCAGCTCCGGCCCCGGGACTGGGAACACCGGGGAGCTGTTTTTT | CASSSGPGTGNTGELFF
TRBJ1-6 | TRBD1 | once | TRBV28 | TGTGCCAGCAGTTTCCTGGACAGGACTAATTCACCCCTCCACTTT | CASSFLDRTNSPLHF
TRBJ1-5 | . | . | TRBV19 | TGTGCCAGTAGTATAGAGGGACCTCCGCAGCCCCAGCATTTT | CASSIEGPPQPQHF
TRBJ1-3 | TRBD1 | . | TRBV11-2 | TGTGCCACCACAAACAGGGGCTCTAGCTCTGGAAACACCATATATTTT | CATTNRGSSSGNTIYF
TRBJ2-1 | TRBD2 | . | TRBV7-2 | TGTGCCAGCAGCACAGGGACTAGCGGGCGCAATGAGCAGTTCTTC | CASSTGTSGRNEQFF
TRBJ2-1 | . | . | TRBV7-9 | TGTGCCAGCAGCTTCGAAATGGGAGTTAATGAGCAGTTCTTC | CASSFEMGVNEQFF
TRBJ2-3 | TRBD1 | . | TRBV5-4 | TGTGCCAGCAGCCGAAGGGGGCAGGATACGCAGTATTTT | CASSRRGQDTQYF
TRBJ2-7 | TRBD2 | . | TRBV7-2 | TGTGCCAGCAGCGACGTGGGACTAGCGGGGGTCGAGCAGTACTTC | CASSDVGLAGVEQYF
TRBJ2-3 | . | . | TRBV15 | TGTGCCACCAGCAGAAGTCGATTCGCCGGGGGCTTAAACACAGATACGCAGTATTTT | CATSRSRFAGGLNTDTQYF
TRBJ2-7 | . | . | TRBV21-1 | TGTGCCAGCAGCGTTTTTCGACAGGGCTACGAGCAGTACTTC | CASSVFRQGYEQYF
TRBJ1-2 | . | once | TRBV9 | TGTGCCAGCAGCGTAGATTCAGGATCCTATGGCTACACCTTC | CASSVDSGSYGYTF
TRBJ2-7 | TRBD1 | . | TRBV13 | TGTGCCAGCAGCTCCACCGGGACAGGGTGGGCCTACGAGCAGTACTTC | CASSSTGTGWAYEQYF
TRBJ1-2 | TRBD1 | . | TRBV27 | TGTGCCAGCAGTTTAGGATTGGGACAGGGCAACTATGGCTACACCTTC | CASSLGLGQGNYGYTF
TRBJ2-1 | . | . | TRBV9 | TGTGCCAGCAGCGTAGATGGACAGCACTACAATGAGCAGTTCTTC | CASSVDGQHYNEQFF
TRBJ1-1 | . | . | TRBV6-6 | TGTGCCAGCAGTTACAGGGCTGAAAGGGAAGCTTTCTTT | CASSYRAEREAFF
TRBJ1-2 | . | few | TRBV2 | TGTGCCAGCAGCAAGGACCCCTTTAGTGGCTACACCTTC | CASSKDPFSGYTF
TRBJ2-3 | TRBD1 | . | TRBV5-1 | TGCGCCAGCAGCGGTCTGGTCGGGACAGACTTCACAGATACGCAGTATTTT | CASSGLVGTDFTDTQYF
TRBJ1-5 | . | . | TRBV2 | TGTGCCAGCAGCCACGGCCGGGGGCGACGGGGTCAGCCCCAGCATTTT | CASSHGRGRRGQPQHF
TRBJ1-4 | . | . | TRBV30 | TGTGCCTGGAGTGGGACCACAACTAATGAAAAACTGTTTTTT | CAWSGTTTNEKLFF
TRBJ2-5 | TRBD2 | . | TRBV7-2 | TGTGCCAGCAGCTTAGGGACTAGCGGGGATGCCCAGTACTTC | CASSLGTSGDAQYF
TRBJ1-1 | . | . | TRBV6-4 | TGTGCCAGCAGTGACTTCATGAACACTGAAGCTTTCTTT | CASSDFMNTEAFF
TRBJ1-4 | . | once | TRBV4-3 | TGCGCCAGCAGCCAAGATCGGTGGGAAAAACTGTTTTTT | CASSQDRWEKLFF
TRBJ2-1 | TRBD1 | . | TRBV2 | TGTGCCAGCAGTCGGGACAGATACAATGAGCAGTTCTTC | CASSRDRYNEQFF
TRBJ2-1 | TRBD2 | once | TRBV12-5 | TGTGCTAGTGGGCTCGGGACTAGCGGGGGGGAGGAGCAGTTCTTC | CASGLGTSGGEEQFF
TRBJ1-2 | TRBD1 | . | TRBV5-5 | TGTGCCAGCAGCAGGGACAGGGAATATGATGGCTACACCTTC | CASSRDREYDGYTF
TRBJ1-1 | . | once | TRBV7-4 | TGTGCCAGCAGCTTACTTCGAGGTGGGCCTGAAGCTTTCTTT | CASSLLRGGPEAFF
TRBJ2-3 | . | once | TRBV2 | TGTGCCACGGAACCAGACAGCCTTACAGATACGCAGTATTTT | CATEPDSLTDTQYF
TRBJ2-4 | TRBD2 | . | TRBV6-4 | TGTGCCAGCAGTGAAGCTAGCGGGGGCCGGAAAAACATTCAGTACTTC | CASSEASGGRKNIQYF
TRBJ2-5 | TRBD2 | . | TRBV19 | TGTGCCAGTAGCCCCGGGACTAGCGGTAACCAAGAGACCCAGTACTTC | CASSPGTSGNQETQYF
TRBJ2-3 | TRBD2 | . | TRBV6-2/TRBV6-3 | TGTGCCAGCAGTCCACTAGCGGGGGGGACCCATACGCAGTATTTT | CASSPLAGGTHTQYF
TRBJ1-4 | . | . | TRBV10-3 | TGTGCCATCAGGGCCAGTAATGAAAAACTGTTTTTT | CAIRASNEKLFF
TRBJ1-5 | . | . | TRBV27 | TGTGCCAGCAGTTTTGGGGGGAACGGCAATCAGCCCCAGCATTTT | CASSFGGNGNQPQHF
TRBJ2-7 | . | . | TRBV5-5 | TGTGCCAGCAGCTTAGGGCAGGGGGGAGACGAGCAGTACTTC | CASSLGQGGDEQYF
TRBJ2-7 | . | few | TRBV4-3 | TGCGCCAGCAGCCAAGGACTGGGGATTAGAAGCTCCTACGAGCAGTACTTC | CASSQGLGIRSSYEQYF
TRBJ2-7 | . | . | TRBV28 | TGTGCCAGCAGTTCCGGGATTCAGTACGAGCAGTACTTC | CASSSGIQYEQYF
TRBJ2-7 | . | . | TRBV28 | TGTGCCAGCAGTTCGCCGATTTGGAGTTTCGAGCAGTACTTC | CASSSPIWSFEQYF
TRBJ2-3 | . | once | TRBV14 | TGTGCCAGCAGCCAAGAAACCGGGGTGGGGACGCAGTATTTT | CASSQETGVGTQYF
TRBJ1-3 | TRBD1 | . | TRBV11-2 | TGTGCCAGCAGCTTGACAGGGGGCAGTGGAAACACCATATATTTT | CASSLTGGSGNTIYF
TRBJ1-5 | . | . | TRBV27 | TGTGCCAGCAGAGTATTAGCCTCTTCGGGCAATCAGCCCCAGCATTTT | CASRVLASSGNQPQHF